The rows below give T cell receptor beta chains drawn from one sample of a study of identical twins. In TCRdb, the 5' RACE reads were re-called with MiXCR into one record per CDR3 protein. The sample shows about 890,000 distinct CDR3 sequences, roughly 12% of them seen only once. These records were also assigned to another study, of yellow fever vaccine responses in identical twins.

The sample comprised PBMCs. The origin of the receptors is a woman aged 18-29 years in good health. CDR3s include the opening cysteine and the closing phenylalanine or tryptophan. Only some rows state a clone size, as once, few, many or a class for expanded clones.

>few|TRBV7-8|TRBJ1-1
CASSLTGTTGEAFF
>NA|TRBV29-1|TRBJ2-4
CSVDVGPGDIQYF
>few|TRBV5-1|TRBJ2-3
CASRGQPSSTDTQYF
>few|TRBV7-6|TRBJ1-5
CASSLYRNQPQHF
>NA|TRBV4-2|TRBJ2-7
CASSQDTAGRGYEQYF
>few|TRBV6-1|TRBJ2-7
CASRDYPYEQYF
>many|TRBV20-1|TRBJ2-7
CSAGEAGGWYEQYF
>NA|TRBV10-3|TRBJ1-2
CAISVSSKVDYGYTF
>few|TRBV4-1|TRBJ2-1
CASSQEPDAYNEQFF
>NA|TRBV29-1|TRBJ2-2
CSVAAGRTGELFF
>NA|TRBV4-1|TRBJ2-1
CASSQVHGAGGGVVEFF
>many|TRBV28|TRBJ2-5
CASNIAGGGTETQYF
>few|TRBV28|TRBJ2-7
CASRPTWGDRAYEQYF
>NA|TRBV15|TRBJ2-1
CATGKSGGSSYNEQFF
>NA|TRBV7-6|TRBJ2-1
CASSRDLRPINEQFF
>many|TRBV4-1|TRBJ1-5
CASSQDLAPGVGQPQHF
>NA|TRBV5-1|TRBJ2-6
CASTEGQVMSGANVLTF
>few|TRBV12-3/TRBV12-4|TRBJ2-3
CASSLRGDRRDTQYF
>many|TRBV3-1|TRBJ1-1
CASSLGRENTEAFF
>few|TRBV6-1|TRBJ1-5
CASSDRQVAGSNQPQHF
>NA|TRBV20-1|TRBJ2-5
CSAPPSSGQETQYF
>few|TRBV2|TRBJ1-5
CASRASGVSGNQPQHF
>few|TRBV29-1|TRBJ2-7
CSVHSGSSYEQYF
>NA|TRBV25-1|TRBJ2-5
CASWDRAQETQYF
>NA|TRBV10-3|TRBJ2-2
CAISGRGASNTGELFF
>NA|TRBV12-3/TRBV12-4|TRBJ2-1
CASGTSGGVGYNEQFF
>few|TRBV6-1|TRBJ1-2
CASARTAFPYGYTF
>NA|TRBV9|TRBJ1-2
CASSVAGNGYTF
>many|TRBV9|TRBJ2-7
CASSLRGVDYEQYF
>few|TRBV20-1|TRBJ1-1
CSAKPVGEAFF
>NA|TRBV7-6|TRBJ2-6
CASSLAPRSSGANVLTF
>many|TRBV12-3/TRBV12-4|TRBJ1-1
CASSESRVGTEAFF
>many|TRBV7-6|TRBJ2-3
CASTQTGGVTDTQYF
>many|TRBV11-2|TRBJ2-3
CASSLVPLGNTQYF
>many|TRBV18|TRBJ2-1
CASSPPGGRNNEQFF
>NA|TRBV12-3/TRBV12-4|TRBJ2-1
CASSPDIYNEQFF
>NA|TRBV20-1|TRBJ2-2
CSARGVGGPGELFF
>NA|TRBV12-3/TRBV12-4|TRBJ1-6
CASSSTVNNSPLHF
>NA|TRBV3-1|TRBJ1-5
CASSLSSKGRNQPQHF
>NA|TRBV7-8|TRBJ2-5
CASSPLGLAGVETQYF
>few|TRBV5-6|TRBJ2-1
CASSLEGAGDEQFF
>few|TRBV27|TRBJ1-1
CASSFADEAFF
>many|TRBV6-1|TRBJ2-2
CASSGQTGPTGELFF
>NA|TRBV28|TRBJ2-7
CASNEGVGSYEQYF
>NA|TRBV5-1|TRBJ2-6
CASSILPGSGANVLTF
>NA|TRBV19|TRBJ2-1
CASSPPPAHYNEQFF
>many|TRBV5-1|TRBJ1-6
CASSQLDSYNSPLHF
>NA|TRBV7-8|TRBJ2-1
CASTTQGWSYNEQFF